These T cell receptor beta chains were read from a single sample in a study of graft-versus-host responses after intestinal transplantation. Antigen specificity for these receptors is unknown. Sequencing used immunoSEQ multiplex PCR; TCRdb keeps in-frame clones, though not all of them. The table records 80,000 to 90,000 clones, 85% to 90% of them present only once. This specimen consisted of unstimulated CD4+ T cells sorted from spleen or lymph node cells, obtained before intestinal transplant. The receptors were sampled from a human donor who received an intestinal transplant. Each CDR3 is given with its conserved first and last residue. A D gene is named only where the DNA matches it firmly. Only part of the rows carry a size: once, few, many, or a class if the clone is expanded.

clone_size	v_call	d_call	j_call	cdr3_aa	cdr3_nt
-	TRBV5-1	TRBD1	TRBJ1-1	CASSLDRVTEAFF	TGCGCCAGCAGCCTTGACAGGGTCACTGAAGCTTTCTTT
-	TRBV9	TRBD1	TRBJ1-3	CASSVGQGDTIYF	TGTGCCAGCAGCGTAGGACAGGGAGACACCATATATTTT
once	TRBV11-2	TRBD2	TRBJ2-7	CASSLVPSGSSYEQYF	TGTGCCAGCAGCTTAGTCCCTAGCGGGAGCTCCTACGAGCAGTACTTC
-	TRBV6-6	TRBD1	TRBJ1-1	CASRTGQGGTEAFF	TGTGCCAGCCGTACTGGACAGGGTGGCACTGAAGCTTTCTTT
-	TRBV6-1	TRBD1	TRBJ1-2	CASSQAKGQYYGYTF	TGTGCCAGCAGCCAGGCGAAGGGACAGTACTATGGCTACACCTTC
-	TRBV4-2	TRBD2	TRBJ2-7	CASSPGTSAIYEQYF	TGTGCCAGCAGCCCTGGGACTAGCGCGATCTACGAGCAGTACTTC
once	TRBV9	TRBD1	TRBJ1-1	CASSVRTGANTEAFF	TGTGCCAGCAGCGTCCGGACAGGGGCGAACACTGAAGCTTTCTTT
-	TRBV12-5	-	TRBJ1-4	CASQAAVHGDEKLFF	TGTGCTAGCCAGGCTGCAGTCCATGGCGATGAAAAACTGTTTTTT
-	TRBV5-1	TRBD2	TRBJ2-5	CASSLVPGGVQETQYF	TGCGCCAGCAGCTTGGTACCCGGGGGGGTTCAAGAGACCCAGTACTTC
-	TRBV18	-	TRBJ1-1	CASSPSGREGWNF	TGTGCCAGCTCACCTTCAGGACGGGAGGGATGGAATTTT
-	TRBV6-6	TRBD1	TRBJ2-4	CASSEGQGAKNIQYF	TGTGCCAGCAGTGAGGGACAGGGAGCCAAAAACATTCAGTACTTC
-	TRBV2	TRBD2	TRBJ2-7	CASRRTSGVYEQYF	TGTGCCAGCAGACGGACTAGCGGTGTTTACGAGCAGTACTTC
-	TRBV25-1	-	TRBJ1-4	CASSEYRGANEKLFF	TGTGCCAGCAGTGAATACCGAGGCGCTAATGAAAAACTGTTTTTT
few	TRBV5-6	-	TRBJ1-6	CASSWGPTLESPLHF	TGTGCCAGCAGCTGGGGGCCAACTCTGGAATCACCCCTCCACTTT
-	TRBV13	TRBD1	TRBJ1-2	CASSLTGGYGYTF	TGTGCCAGCAGCTTAACAGGGGGATATGGCTACACCTTC
-	TRBV5-1	TRBD2	TRBJ2-1	CASSLAGTGLAAGEQFF	TGCGCCAGCAGCTTGGCGGGAACCGGCCTAGCGGCGGGTGAGCAGTTCTTC
-	TRBV7-9	-	TRBJ2-3	CASSSPGAETSTDTQYF	TGTGCCAGCAGCTCCCCTGGGGCGGAGACTAGCACAGATACGCAGTATTTT
few	TRBV5-1	-	TRBJ1-1	CPQQWARGNTEAFF	TGCCCGCAGCAGTGGGCCCGGGGGAACACTGAAGCTTTCTTT
-	TRBV6-5	-	TRBJ2-7	CASSYRGGEQYF	TGTGCCAGCAGTTATAGGGGGGGGGAGCAGTACTTC
-	TRBV18	-	TRBJ2-3	CASSPAARPDTQYF	TGTGCCAGCTCACCAGCGGCCCGGCCAGATACGCAGTATTTT
-	TRBV2	TRBD2	TRBJ2-1	CASSEKGRGESFF	TGTGCCAGCAGTGAAAAAGGGAGGGGAGAAAGTTTCTTC
-	TRBV7-3	-	TRBJ2-3	CASSLQGADTQYF	TGTGCCAGCAGCTTACAGGGCGCAGATACGCAGTATTTT
-	TRBV6-1	-	TRBJ2-6	CASWGGHSGANVLTF	TGTGCCAGCTGGGGCGGCCACTCTGGGGCCAACGTCCTGACTTTC
-	TRBV5-5	-	TRBJ1-1	CASSLVRGTEAFF	TGTGCCAGCAGCTTGGTCCGGGGCACTGAAGCTTTCTTT
-	TRBV7-8	-	TRBJ1-1	CASSLIRNTEAFF	TGTGCCAGCAGCTTAATTCGGAACACTGAAGCTTTCTTT
-	TRBV2	TRBD2	TRBJ2-3	CASSVAGPDTQYF	TGTGCCAGCAGCGTAGCGGGGCCAGATACGCAGTATTTT
-	TRBV7-6	TRBD2	TRBJ2-7	CASSLVGTSSYEQYF	TGTGCCAGCAGCTTAGTGGGGACTAGCTCCTACGAGCAGTACTTC
-	TRBV7-6	-	TRBJ2-1	CASSSIQGGEQFF	TGTGCCAGCAGCTCCATCCAGGGAGGTGAGCAGTTCTTC
-	TRBV7-3	TRBD1	TRBJ1-1	CASSGRQGLEAFF	TGTGCCAGCAGCGGACGACAGGGATTGGAAGCTTTCTTT
-	TRBV5-1	-	TRBJ1-1	CASSPWAEGNTEAFF	TGCGCCAGCAGCCCCTGGGCCGAGGGGAACACTGAAGCTTTCTTT
once	TRBV6-1	-	TRBJ1-1	CASSETGFGAEAFF	TGTGCCAGCAGTGAGACAGGCTTTGGCGCTGAAGCTTTCTTT
once	TRBV6-1	-	TRBJ2-1	CASSGHYNEQFF	TGTGCCAGCAGTGGGCATTACAATGAGCAGTTCTTC
-	TRBV10-2	TRBD1	TRBJ2-7	CASSDEDRVAYEQYF	TGCGCCAGCAGTGACGAGGACAGGGTCGCCTACGAGCAGTACTTC
-	TRBV20-1	-	TRBJ2-7	CSATSSYEQYF	TGCAGTGCTACTAGCTCCTACGAGCAGTACTTC
-	TRBV6-5	-	TRBJ1-2	CASSQDGGVGYTF	TGTGCCAGCAGCCAAGACGGGGGGGTGGGCTACACCTTC
-	TRBV19	-	TRBJ1-4	CASRQVDEKLFF	TGTGCCAGTAGACAGGTAGATGAAAAACTGTTTTTT
-	TRBV27	-	TRBJ1-1	CASSRTGPTEAFF	TGTGCCAGCAGTAGAACAGGGCCCACTGAAGCTTTCTTT
-	TRBV19	-	TRBJ2-4	CASSPRAGLGKKNIQYF	TGTGCCAGTAGTCCGAGGGCGGGCCTAGGAAAGAAAAACATTCAGTACTTC
-	TRBV4-1	TRBD1	TRBJ1-6	CASSRDRGPYNSPLHF	TGCGCCAGCAGCCGAGACAGGGGTCCCTATAATTCACCCCTCCACTTT
-	TRBV11-3	TRBD2	TRBJ2-2	CASSLSGTRSSGELFF	TGTGCCAGCAGCTTATCGGGGACTAGGAGTTCCGGGGAGCTGTTTTTT
-	TRBV5-8	-	TRBJ1-6	CASSPYNSPLHF	TGTGCCAGCAGCCCTTATAATTCACCCCTCCACTTT
-	TRBV6-1	-	TRBJ2-1	CASRPLSSYNEQFF	TGTGCCAGCAGGCCCTTGAGCTCCTACAATGAGCAGTTCTTC
-	TRBV5-5	TRBD1	TRBJ1-1	CASSPWGQPEAFF	TGTGCCAGCAGCCCTTGGGGACAGCCTGAAGCTTTCTTT
-	TRBV2	TRBD1	TRBJ1-6	CASSVTGDASPLHF	TGTGCCAGCAGTGTAACAGGGGACGCTTCACCCCTCCACTTT
-	TRBV6-1	-	TRBJ1-4	CASIPHLGEAEKLFF	TGTGCCAGCATCCCCCACTTAGGAGAGGCTGAAAAACTGTTTTTT
-	TRBV19	TRBD1	TRBJ1-2	CASMETGVYGYTF	TGTGCCAGTATGGAGACAGGGGTCTATGGCTACACCTTC